This T cell receptor beta chain was retrieved from a study of regulatory T cells in long-lasting Graves disease. This clonotype was picked up many times. Sequence at one end of the junction differs from germline and may be a read error. The germline V gene encodes CDR1 LGHDT and CDR2 YNNKEL (reference sequence). The CDR3 is 14 amino acids. Library construction for TCR beta used iRepertoire HTBI primers and Arm-PCR of CDR3 regions. TCRdb re-called the multiplex PCR reads with MiXCR, one entry per CDR3 protein. The sample includes about 400,000 distinct CDR3 sequences, around 15% of them seen just once. Time point of the sample: newly diagnosed GD, antithyroid drugs for less than 3 months. Following extraction of RNA from PBMCs, that RNA was used to make the TCR library. In addition, the sample was reused for a study of T cells in Graves' hyperthyroidism and ophthalmopathy.

This chain uses TRBV3-1 with TRBJ2-7; 8 nucleotides agree with TRBD2. The specimen was peripheral blood mononuclear cells (PBMCs), collected at new diagnosis, from a patient treated with antithyroid drugs. This clonotype was obtained from a young woman with Graves disease. The CDR3 loop is CASSLSSGSYEQCF. CDR3 DNA: TGCGCCAGCAGCCTTTCTAGCGGGTCCTACGAGCAGTGCTTC.